Listed below are T cell receptor beta chains from one sample, sequenced in a study of early T cells in non-severe SARS-CoV-2 infection. One entry per CDR3 protein, called by TCRdb with MiXCR from the 5' RACE reads. The table lists 85,000 to 120,000 distinct CDR3 sequences, less than 15% of them singletons. Input material: whole blood. The source of these receptors is an adult who was a healthcare worker with PCR-confirmed SARS-CoV-2 infection or an uninfected control (not recorded which). Each CDR3 is given with its conserved first and last residue. The D gene is left open where the match is weak. Expanded clones are given a class, and other clones once, few, many or no size at all.

TRBJ2-7 | - | TRBV29-1 | - | CSAGGQNEQYF | TGCAGCGCTGGGGGGCAGAACGAGCAGTACTTC
TRBJ2-1 | TRBD2 | TRBV4-1 | many | CASSLGLAGVWEQFF | TGCGCCAGCAGCCTAGGACTAGCGGGAGTATGGGAGCAGTTCTTC
TRBJ2-2 | - | TRBV19 | - | CASSIQGSTGELFF | TGTGCCAGTAGTATACAGGGTAGCACCGGGGAGCTGTTTTTT
TRBJ2-4 | - | TRBV24-1 | many | CATSERTQICPKNIQYF | TGTGCCACCAGTGAGAGAACACAGATTTGTCCCAAAAACATTCAGTACTTC
TRBJ2-7 | - | TRBV28 | - | CASSSGGRYEQYF | TGTGCCAGCAGTTCGGGTGGCCGCTACGAGCAGTACTTC
TRBJ1-2 | - | TRBV12-3/TRBV12-4 | many | CASSLPTTIASGYTF | TGTGCCAGCAGTTTACCCACTACAATAGCGAGTGGCTACACCTTC
TRBJ2-7 | TRBD2 | TRBV20-1 | few | CSARPGTSAYTYEQYF | TGCAGTGCTAGACCCGGGACTAGCGCGTACACCTACGAGCAGTACTTC
TRBJ2-7 | - | TRBV10-3 | - | CAISVALGSYEQYF | TGTGCCATCAGTGTAGCGCTCGGCTCCTACGAGCAGTACTTC
TRBJ2-2 | - | TRBV7-2 | many | CASSLEMGVTGELFF | TGTGCCAGCAGCTTAGAGATGGGGGTCACCGGGGAGCTGTTTTTT
TRBJ2-1 | TRBD2 | TRBV5-1 | - | CASTSGVRSYNEQFF | TGCGCCAGCACTAGCGGGGTCCGCTCCTACAATGAGCAGTTCTTC
TRBJ1-1 | - | TRBV6-5 | - | CASSYGTGFTEAFF | TGTGCCAGCAGTTACGGCACAGGGTTCACTGAAGCTTTCTTT
TRBJ2-1 | - | TRBV27 | many | CASSLNGADYNEQFF | TGTGCCAGCAGTTTAAATGGGGCAGACTACAATGAGCAGTTCTTC
TRBJ1-1 | - | TRBV7-3 | many | CASSLGQGQAFF | TGTGCCAGCAGCTTAGGCCAGGGACAAGCTTTCTTT
TRBJ1-1 | - | TRBV6-5 | - | CASRTAQMNTEAFF | TGTGCCAGCAGGACCGCTCAGATGAACACTGAAGCTTTCTTT
TRBJ1-5 | - | TRBV7-2 | many | CASSFSPGFGNQPQHF | TGTGCCAGCAGCTTTTCCCCAGGGTTCGGCAATCAGCCCCAGCATTTT
TRBJ2-1 | - | TRBV7-2 | many | CASSPTPTSSSYNEQFF | TGTGCCAGCAGCCCCACTCCGACTTCTAGCTCCTACAATGAGCAGTTCTTC
TRBJ1-5 | - | TRBV5-6 | few | CASSLEGIGNQPQHF | TGTGCCAGCAGCTTGGAGGGTATTGGCAATCAGCCCCAGCATTTT
TRBJ2-7 | - | TRBV4-1 | few | CASSQRTGVPPHYYEQYF | TGCGCCAGCAGCCAAAGAACCGGAGTCCCCCCCCACTACTACGAGCAGTACTTC